This T cell receptor (beta chain) stems from a study of T cells in Graves' hyperthyroidism and ophthalmopathy. Overall study results and limits: Ophthalmopathy was predicted by the model a median of roughly 6.6 months ahead of onset. Blood also held most thyroid clonotypes expanded beyond 0.001.

About this clonotype: The antigen is not known.

TCR beta CDR3 regions were amplified from RNA. HTBI primers were used for first-round RT-PCR of the TCR CDR3. TCRdb passed the multiplex PCR reads through MiXCR, listing each CDR3 protein once. Here the sample spans 660,000 or so distinct CDR3 sequences, less than 25% being singletons. V shed 4 bases, J shed 1 base, and the junction held 8 bases outside the gene matches. CDR3 length: 18 residues. CDR1 is SGHRS, CDR2 YFSETQ, per germline. The study left out patients who had uncontrolled infection, other autoimmune disease, pregnancy or lactation. Each diagnosis was grounded in clinical symptoms, serum thyroxine and TRAb, thyroid ultrasound, and orbital computed tomography.

The material sequenced was blood. The chain employs TRBV5-1 and TRBJ2-7; 16 bases align to TRBD2. The sequence came from a man aged 25 to 40 with Graves' ophthalmopathy. CDR3 nucleotides: TGCGCCAGCAGCCCTGGGACTAGCGGGAGGGCCGGTTCCTACGAGCAGTACTTC. The encoded protein is CASSPGTSGRAGSYEQYF.